The rows below give T cell receptor beta chains drawn from one sample of a study of cytomegalovirus exposure and HLA in healthy donors. Clones were read by immunoSEQ multiplex PCR, and TCRdb kept only the in-frame ones, dropping some. The table includes fewer than 150,000 clones, around 75% detected once. The sequencing sample was made of PBMCs. The receptors come from a man aged 25 to 40 in good health and CMV-seronegative. Each CDR3 is given with its conserved first and last residue. Each record gives: CDR3 protein, CDR3 DNA, clone size, J gene, D gene, V gene. D genes are given only for firm matches. Clone size is not always given. Where it is, it says once, few, many or a class for expanded clones.

CASSYSGLETQYF TGTGCCAGCAGTTACTCGGGGCTAGAGACCCAGTACTTC - TRBJ2-5 - TRBV6-5
CASSLVATVGVGPLHF TGTGCCAGCAGCTTGGTGGCTACAGTTGGCGTCGGACCCCTCCACTTT few TRBJ1-6 - TRBV5-5
CASSLEPGGQYEQYF TGTGCCAGCAGCCTTGAGCCAGGGGGACAGTACGAGCAGTACTTC - TRBJ2-7 TRBD1 TRBV7-3
CASSQGTGANADTQYF TGTGCCAGCAGCCAGGGGACAGGGGCGAACGCCGATACGCAGTATTTT - TRBJ2-3 TRBD1 TRBV7-9
CASSSTGTGPEDTEAFF TGTGCCAGCAGTTCGACCGGGACAGGACCCGAGGACACTGAAGCTTTCTTT - TRBJ1-1 TRBD1 TRBV28
CASSSLAGRGTDTQYF TGTGCCAGCAGTTCCCTAGCGGGGAGAGGGACAGATACGCAGTATTTT - TRBJ2-3 TRBD2 TRBV27
CASSLIASSYNEQFF TGCGCCAGCAGCTTGATAGCGAGCTCCTACAATGAGCAGTTCTTC few TRBJ2-1 - TRBV5-1
CASRVGLADYNEQFF TGTGCCAGCAGGGTCGGGCTAGCGGACTACAATGAGCAGTTCTTC - TRBJ2-1 TRBD2 TRBV11-2
CASSSGQGVPSEQYF TGCGCCAGCAGCTCTGGACAGGGTGTCCCCAGCGAGCAGTACTTC - TRBJ2-7 TRBD1 TRBV5-1
CASSPQGRTTSYEQYF TGTGCCAGCAGCCCCCAAGGGCGGACTACATCCTACGAGCAGTACTTC few TRBJ2-7 - TRBV11-2
CASSRAGCDTGELFF TGTGCCAGCAGCAGGGCAGGGTGTGACACCGGGGAGCTGTTTTTT - TRBJ2-2 - TRBV21-1
CASRLRSRGGRVPNEQFF TGTGCAAGTCGCTTACGGTCCAGAGGGGGCCGAGTTCCCAATGAGCAGTTCTTC - TRBJ2-1 - TRBV12-2
CASQSPQGLQETQYF TGTGCCAGCCAAAGTCCCCAGGGGCTCCAAGAGACCCAGTACTTC - TRBJ2-5 - TRBV28
CASILETGLGEQYF TGCGCCAGCATCCTCGAGACAGGGCTAGGCGAGCAGTACTTC once TRBJ2-7 TRBD1 TRBV5-1
CASSSRTTLSYEQYF TGTGCCAGCAGCTCTCGGACTACCCTCTCCTACGAGCAGTACTTC - TRBJ2-7 - TRBV7-9
CASSTRTGGNQPQHF TGTGCCAGCAGCACCCGGACAGGGGGCAATCAGCCCCAGCATTTT - TRBJ1-5 TRBD1 TRBV6-5
CASSQLRQRNTEAFF TGTGCCAGCAGCCAACTAAGACAGAGAAACACTGAAGCTTTCTTT - TRBJ1-1 - TRBV14
CASSVRDKVTDTQYF TGTGCCAGCAGCGTCAGAGACAAAGTCACAGATACGCAGTATTTT - TRBJ2-3 - TRBV9
CASSPGYGYTF TGTGCCAGCAGCCCCGGGTATGGCTACACCTTC - TRBJ1-2 - TRBV5-8
CASRLPGTGFYEQYF TGTGCCAGCAGGCTACCTGGGACAGGGTTCTACGAGCAGTACTTC - TRBJ2-7 TRBD1 TRBV6-5
CAVRDRRTDTQYF TGTGCCGTCCGGGACAGACGCACAGATACGCAGTATTTT - TRBJ2-3 TRBD1 TRBV7-3
CASSLFMNTEAFF TGTGCCAGCAGCTTGTTTATGAACACTGAAGCTTTCTTT - TRBJ1-1 - TRBV5-4
CASSRGGNYGYTF TGTGCCAGCAGCCGAGGGGGAAACTATGGCTACACCTTC - TRBJ1-2 - TRBV7-2
CASSTTGGNQPQHF TGTGCCAGCAGCACGACAGGGGGCAATCAGCCCCAGCATTTT once TRBJ1-5 TRBD1 TRBV5-6
CASSLDSGEGQPQHF TGTGCCAGCAGCTTGGATTCAGGGGAGGGTCAGCCCCAGCATTTT - TRBJ1-5 - TRBV5-5
CASSPQGDIQYF TGTGCCAGCAGTCCACAGGGAGACATTCAGTACTTC - TRBJ2-4 - TRBV6-1
CASSGLGTGVSNQPQHF TGTGCCAGCAGCGGCCTTGGGACAGGGGTTAGCAATCAGCCCCAGCATTTT - TRBJ1-5 TRBD1 TRBV2
CASSHASGSEQFF TGCGCCAGCAGCCACGCTAGTGGGAGTGAGCAGTTCTTC - TRBJ2-1 - TRBV4-3
CASSPSNNSPLHF TGTGCCAGCTCACCAAGCAATAATTCACCCCTCCACTTT once TRBJ1-6 - TRBV18
CASSLDRGHNSPLHF TGCGCCAGCAGCTTGGACAGGGGGCATAATTCACCCCTCCACTTT few TRBJ1-6 TRBD1 TRBV5-1
CASSLAGTGNTIYF TGTGCCAGCAGCTTGGCGGGTACTGGAAACACCATATATTTT - TRBJ1-3 - TRBV5-4
CATSRERANEKLFF TGTGCCACCAGCAGGGAGCGGGCTAATGAAAAACTGTTTTTT - TRBJ1-4 - TRBV15
CASMPGQGLDTIYF TGTGCCAGCATGCCGGGACAGGGGTTGGACACCATATATTTT few TRBJ1-3 TRBD1 TRBV2
CSVESQENTEAFF TGCAGCGTTGAATCACAAGAGAACACTGAAGCTTTCTTT few TRBJ1-1 - TRBV29-1
CASSQSAGHTNEKLFF TGCGCCAGCAGTCAATCGGCCGGACATACTAATGAAAAACTGTTTTTT - TRBJ1-4 - TRBV23-1
CASSIGHYNEQFF TGTGCCAGCAGCATCGGACACTACAATGAGCAGTTCTTC - TRBJ2-1 - TRBV2
CASTARGVQRRQETQYF TGTGCCAGCACCGCCCGGGGGGTCCAAAGGAGGCAAGAGACCCAGTACTTC - TRBJ2-5 TRBD2 TRBV5-8
CATSRDRVSNQPQHF TGTGCCACCAGCAGAGACAGGGTCAGCAATCAGCCCCAGCATTTT - TRBJ1-5 - TRBV15
CASSSRFRRGGEKLFF TGTGCCAGCAGCTCTCGATTTCGGCGGGGCGGTGAAAAACTGTTTTTT - TRBJ1-4 - TRBV21-1
CASSFTSGGTDTQYF TGTGCCAGCAGCTTCACTAGCGGAGGCACAGATACGCAGTATTTT - TRBJ2-3 TRBD2 TRBV11-2
CASSPGLRTVTEAFF TGCGCCAGCAGCCCTGGTTTGAGGACAGTCACTGAAGCTTTCTTT - TRBJ1-1 - TRBV5-1
CASRSGTGVYGYTF TGTGCCAGCAGGTCCGGGACAGGGGTCTATGGCTACACCTTC - TRBJ1-2 TRBD1 TRBV6-5
CASSFGTGTRGRVIQYF TGTGCCAGCAGCTTCGGGACCGGGACTAGGGGTAGGGTGATTCAGTACTTC - TRBJ2-4 TRBD2 TRBV7-8
CASSPRTIHEQYF TGTGCCAGCAGCCCCCGGACTATCCACGAGCAGTACTTC - TRBJ2-7 - TRBV7-2
CASSVFSTVGDSPYNEQFF TGTGCCAGCAGCGTATTCTCAACCGTCGGGGACAGCCCCTACAATGAGCAGTTCTTC - TRBJ2-1 TRBD1 TRBV9
CASSQSSDRPYEQYF TGCGCCAGCAGCCAATCGTCGGACAGGCCCTACGAGCAGTACTTC - TRBJ2-7 TRBD1 TRBV4-1
CASGQGLNQPQHF TGTGCCAGTGGACAGGGACTCAATCAGCCCCAGCATTTT - TRBJ1-5 TRBD1 TRBV19
CASRASGRYEQYF TGTGCCAGCAGGGCTAGCGGGAGGTACGAGCAGTACTTC - TRBJ2-7 TRBD2 TRBV27
CASSVVARANTGELFF TGTGCCAGCAGCGTAGTTGCCAGGGCGAACACCGGGGAGCTGTTTTTT - TRBJ2-2 - TRBV9
CASSAQLAGGLDTQYF TGTGCCAGCAGCGCCCAACTAGCGGGAGGGTTAGATACGCAGTATTTT - TRBJ2-3 TRBD2 TRBV9
CASSIRRAGANVLTF TGTGCCAGCAGCATTCGGCGGGCTGGGGCCAACGTCCTGACTTTC once TRBJ2-6 - TRBV27
CASSLVGTDTQYF TGTGCCAGCAGCTTGGTAGGCACAGATACGCAGTATTTT - TRBJ2-3 - TRBV5-8
CASSSGGVQNTEAFF TGCGCCAGCAGCTCCGGAGGGGTGCAGAACACTGAAGCTTTCTTT - TRBJ1-1 - TRBV5-1
CASSLWTSGGVEQFF TGTGCCAGCAGCTTGTGGACTAGCGGGGGGGTTGAGCAGTTCTTC - TRBJ2-1 TRBD2 TRBV5-6
CASSEGTGGNQPQHF TGTGCCAGCAGTGAGGGGACAGGGGGCAATCAGCCCCAGCATTTT - TRBJ1-5 TRBD1 TRBV6-4